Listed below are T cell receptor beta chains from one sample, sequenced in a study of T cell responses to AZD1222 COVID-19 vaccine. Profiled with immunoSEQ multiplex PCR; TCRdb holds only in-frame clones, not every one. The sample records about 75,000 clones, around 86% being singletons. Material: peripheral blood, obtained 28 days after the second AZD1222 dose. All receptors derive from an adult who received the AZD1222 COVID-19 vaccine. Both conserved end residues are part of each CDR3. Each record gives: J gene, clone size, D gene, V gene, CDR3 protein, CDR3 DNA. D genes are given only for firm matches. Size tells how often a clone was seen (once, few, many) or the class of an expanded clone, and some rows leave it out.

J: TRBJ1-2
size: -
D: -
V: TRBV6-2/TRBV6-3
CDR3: CASSYSENGYTF
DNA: TGTGCCAGCAGTTACTCCGAGAATGGCTACACCTTC

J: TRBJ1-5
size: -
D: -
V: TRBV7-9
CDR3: CASSSTQGSQPQHF
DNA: TGTGCCAGCAGCTCGACTCAGGGGTCTCAGCCCCAGCATTTT

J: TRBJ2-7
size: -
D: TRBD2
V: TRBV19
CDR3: CASSIQRGESYEQYF
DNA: TGTGCCAGTAGTATTCAGCGGGGGGAGTCCTACGAGCAGTACTTC

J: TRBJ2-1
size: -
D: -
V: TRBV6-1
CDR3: CASSEEGAPGNNEQFF
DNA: TGTGCCAGCAGTGAAGAAGGGGCTCCAGGTAACAATGAGCAGTTCTTC

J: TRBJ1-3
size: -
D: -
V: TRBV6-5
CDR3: CASSYSVRNSGNTIYF
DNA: TGTGCCAGCAGTTACTCGGTCAGGAACTCTGGAAACACCATATATTTT

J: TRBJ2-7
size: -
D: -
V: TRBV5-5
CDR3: CASSQTGLANYEQYF
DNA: TGTGCCAGCAGCCAAACGGGCCTGGCGAATTACGAGCAGTACTTC

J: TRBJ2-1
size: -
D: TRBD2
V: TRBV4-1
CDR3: CASSQLGLAIDEQFF
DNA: TGCGCCAGCAGCCAACTAGGACTAGCGATCGATGAGCAGTTCTTC

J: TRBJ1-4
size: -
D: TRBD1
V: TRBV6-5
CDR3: CATQPGTVREKLFF
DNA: TGTGCCACCCAGCCAGGGACAGTGCGTGAAAAACTGTTTTTT

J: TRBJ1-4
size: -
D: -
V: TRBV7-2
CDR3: CASSFGTNNEKLFF
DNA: TGTGCCAGCAGCTTCGGGACGAATAATGAAAAACTGTTTTTT

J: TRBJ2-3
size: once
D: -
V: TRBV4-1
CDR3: CASSQFGAGSGDTQYF
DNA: TGCGCCAGCAGCCAATTCGGGGCGGGGAGTGGAGATACGCAGTATTTT

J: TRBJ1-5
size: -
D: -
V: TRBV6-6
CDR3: CASSYRPSNQPQHF
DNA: TGTGCCAGCAGTTACCGGCCTAGCAATCAGCCCCAGCATTTT

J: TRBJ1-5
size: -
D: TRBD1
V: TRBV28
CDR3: CASSLAKTYRDRHNQPQHF
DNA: TGTGCCAGCAGTTTAGCCAAAACTTACCGGGACAGACATAATCAGCCCCAGCATTTT

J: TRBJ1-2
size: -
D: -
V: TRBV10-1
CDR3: CASSESTSYGYTF
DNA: TGCGCCAGCAGTGAGTCAACGAGTTATGGCTACACCTTC

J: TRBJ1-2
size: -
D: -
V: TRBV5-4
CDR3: CASSSGEGATYGYTF
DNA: TGTGCCAGCAGCTCGGGGGAAGGGGCCACCTATGGCTACACCTTC

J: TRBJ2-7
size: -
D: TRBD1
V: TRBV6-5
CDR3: CASSYRSDRVYEQYF
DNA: TGTGCCAGCAGTTACAGATCCGACAGGGTTTACGAGCAGTACTTC

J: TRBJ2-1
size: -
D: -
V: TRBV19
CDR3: CASRLTGREQFF
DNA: TGTGCCAGTAGGTTAACAGGGAGAGAGCAGTTCTTC

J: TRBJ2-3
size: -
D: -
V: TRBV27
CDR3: CASRKQGGTQYF
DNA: TGTGCCAGCAGGAAACAGGGAGGTACGCAGTATTTT

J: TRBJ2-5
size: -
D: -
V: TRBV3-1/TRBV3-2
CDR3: CASSLRGGRETQYF
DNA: TGTGCCAGCAGCCTGAGGGGGGGAAGGGAGACCCAGTACTTC

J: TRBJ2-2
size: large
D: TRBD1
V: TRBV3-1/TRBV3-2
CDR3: CASSLPGQGASGELFF
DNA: TGTGCCAGCAGCCTCCCGGGACAGGGGGCCTCCGGGGAGCTGTTTTTT

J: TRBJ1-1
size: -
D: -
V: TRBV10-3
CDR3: CAISEGEAVWAFF
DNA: TGTGCCATCAGTGAAGGTGAGGCGGTGTGGGCTTTCTTT

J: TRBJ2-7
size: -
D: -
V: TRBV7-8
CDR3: CASIPGDRIYEQYF
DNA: TGTGCCAGCATACCCGGAGACAGGATATACGAGCAGTACTTC

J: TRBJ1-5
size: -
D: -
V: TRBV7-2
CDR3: CASSSGRADNQPQHF
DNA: TGTGCCAGCAGCTCAGGAAGGGCAGACAATCAGCCCCAGCATTTT

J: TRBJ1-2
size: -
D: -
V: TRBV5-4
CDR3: CASSLVGANGGYTF
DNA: TGTGCCAGCAGCTTGGTAGGGGCGAACGGTGGCTACACCTTC

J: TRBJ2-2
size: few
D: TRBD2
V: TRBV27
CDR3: CASRRGGGNTGELFF
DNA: TGTGCCAGCAGGCGCGGGGGAGGGAACACCGGGGAGCTGTTTTTT

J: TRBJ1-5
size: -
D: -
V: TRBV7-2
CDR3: CASSPRAGPNQPQHF
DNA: TGTGCCAGCAGCCCCCGGGCCGGACCCAATCAGCCCCAGCATTTT

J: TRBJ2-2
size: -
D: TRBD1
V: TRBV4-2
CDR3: CASSQEGTDHYTGELFF
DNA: TGTGCCAGCAGCCAAGAGGGGACAGACCATTACACCGGGGAGCTGTTTTTT

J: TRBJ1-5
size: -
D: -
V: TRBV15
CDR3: CATSRGIGARDNQPQHF
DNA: TGTGCCACCAGCAGAGGGATTGGGGCCAGGGACAATCAGCCCCAGCATTTT

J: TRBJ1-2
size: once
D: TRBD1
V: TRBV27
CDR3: CASSWTGIGGYTF
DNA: TGTGCCAGCAGTTGGACAGGGATTGGGGGCTACACCTTC

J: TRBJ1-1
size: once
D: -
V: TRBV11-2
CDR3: CASSLAGGSTEAFF
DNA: TGTGCCAGCAGCTTAGCTGGGGGGTCCACTGAAGCTTTCTTT

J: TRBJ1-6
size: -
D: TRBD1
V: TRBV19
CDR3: CASRGPQGTALHF
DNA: TGTGCCAGTAGGGGCCCCCAGGGGACAGCCCTCCACTTT

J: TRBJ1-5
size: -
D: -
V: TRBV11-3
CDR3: CASSPTRTRNQPQHF
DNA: TGTGCCAGCAGCCCCACGCGGACACGTAATCAGCCCCAGCATTTT

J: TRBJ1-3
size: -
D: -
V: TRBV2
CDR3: CASSERRSQGNTIYF
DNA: TGTGCCAGCAGTGAACGTCGGAGCCAAGGAAACACCATATATTTT

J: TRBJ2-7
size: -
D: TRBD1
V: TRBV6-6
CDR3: CASSRQGSYEQYF
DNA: TGTGCCAGCAGCCGACAGGGGTCCTACGAGCAGTACTTC

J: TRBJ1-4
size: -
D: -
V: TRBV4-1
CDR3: CASSQVRDDSEKLFF
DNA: TGCGCCAGCAGCCAAGTCCGGGATGATTCTGAAAAACTGTTTTTT

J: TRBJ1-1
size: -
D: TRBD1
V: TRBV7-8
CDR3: CASSLSGGGGTEAFF
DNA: TGTGCCAGCAGCTTGTCAGGGGGCGGAGGTACTGAAGCTTTCTTT

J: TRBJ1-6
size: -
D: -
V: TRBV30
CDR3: CAWRIWGEESPLHF
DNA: TGTGCCTGGAGGATATGGGGGGAGGAATCACCCCTCCACTTT

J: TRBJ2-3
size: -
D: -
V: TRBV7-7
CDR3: CASSPSAAPITDTQYF
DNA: TGTGCTAGCAGCCCCTCGGCAGCCCCTATCACAGATACGCAGTATTTT

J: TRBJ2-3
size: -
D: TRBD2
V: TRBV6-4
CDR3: CASSAGTSGDTQYF
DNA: TGTGCCAGCAGTGCCGGGACTAGCGGAGATACGCAGTATTTT

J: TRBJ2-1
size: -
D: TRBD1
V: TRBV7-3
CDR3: CASSPAGTDNEQFF
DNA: TGTGCCAGCAGCCCGGCCGGGACAGATAATGAGCAGTTCTTC

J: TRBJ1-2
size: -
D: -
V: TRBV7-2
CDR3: CATSREANYGYTF
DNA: TGTGCCACCTCGCGGGAGGCTAACTATGGCTACACCTTC